What follows are 14 T cell receptor beta chains derived from one specimen sequenced in a study of blood T cells in healthy people across ages. A second PCR, run for roughly 7 to 11 cycles, used a sample-barcoded 5' primer plus a J-beta primer mix. Via MiXCR, TCRdb re-called the 5' RACE reads, giving one row per CDR3 protein. This sample has about 1,500,000 distinct CDR3 sequences, with roughly 40% found just once. Source material: blood. The receptors shown here come from a woman aged 18-29 years in good health.

The V and J genes are TRBV7-2 and TRBJ1-2; D gene ambiguous. The CDR3 has 13 residues. Germline V CDR1 and CDR2: SGHTA, FQGNSA. V was pared by 5 bases and J by 4 bases, with 11 bases between. CDR3 DNA sequence: TGTGCCAGCAGCCGGGAGCGGCGCTATGGCTACACCTTC. Translation: CASSRERRYGYTF.

The chain has TRBV12-3 or TRBV12-4 and TRBJ2-4; 12 nucleotides agree with TRBD2. The J call could be wrong; TRBJ2-7 is a better fit for the DNA end. This CDR3 comprises 15 residues. The CDR3 loop is CASSKTSGGPVEQYF. CDR3 nucleotide sequence: TGTGCCAGCAGCAAGACTAGCGGGGGCCCTGTCGAGCAGTACTTC.

CDR3 DNA: TGTGCCAGCAGCCAAGCTCAGGACGGGATGAGCTACACCTTC. As protein: CASSQAQDGMSYTF. V usage is TRBV3-1 and J usage is TRBJ1-2; D is ambiguous. This CDR3 comprises 14 residues. Germline lookup yields CDR1 LGHDT and CDR2 YNNKEL (reference sequence). The V gene lost 1 base and the J gene lost 9 bases, with 15 bases spanning the gap.

The chain employs TRBV10-3 and TRBJ1-2; D is ambiguous. V was clipped by 8 bases and J by 4 bases, with 11 bases between them. This CDR3 has 12 residues. CDR1 ENHRY and CDR2 SYGVKD come from the germline V gene. The CDR3 loop reads CAIGDWGYGYTF. The CDR3 region has the DNA TGTGCCATCGGAGACTGGGGCTATGGCTACACCTTC.

Turning to this clonotype: This clone may be a read error of a much larger clone one base away. The rearrangement joins TRBV2 to TRBJ2-1, with no clear D. The CDR3 runs 11 residues. Trimming stripped 5 bases from V and 13 bases from J, with 12 bases between. The germline gives CDR1 SNHLY, CDR2 FYNNEI. The CDR3: CASSKVQTQFF. In DNA, the CDR3 is TGTGCCAGCAGTAAGGTCCAGACCCAGTTCTTC. The full variable domain, in which reference TRBV2 and TRBJ2-1 provide the parts outside the CDR3, is EPEVTQTPSHQVTQMGQEVILRCVPISNHLYFYWYRQILGQKVEFLVSFYNNEISEKSEIFDDQFSVERPDGSNFTLKIRSTKLEDSAMYFCASSKVQTQFFGPGTRLTVL.

This clonotype was detected only a few times. V usage is TRBV5-1 and J usage is TRBJ2-7, with 13 bases matching TRBD2. Per the germline V gene, CDR1 is SGHRS and CDR2 is YFSETQ. With V trimmed by 6 bases and J by 0 bases, 9 bases remained unmatched. The length of the CDR3 is 17 residues. CDR3 in amino acids: CASNGLAGDLSSYEQYF. The DNA for the CDR3 is TGCGCCAGCAACGGACTAGCGGGAGACCTCAGCTCCTACGAGCAGTACTTC.

The table lists this clonotype with a few counts. The J gene is TRBJ1-2, the V gene TRBV3-1; 9 bases match TRBD1. This CDR3 has 15 amino acids. J lost 8 bases, V lost 4 bases, and 11 bases had no gene match. Germline-derived CDR1 and CDR2 are LGHDT and YNNKEL (reference sequence). The CDR3 DNA sequence: TGTGCCAGCAGCCCCATTGGACAGGGGCTCTTCGGCTACACCTTC. Its protein product is CASSPIGQGLFGYTF.

This rearrangement joins TRBV6-5 to TRBJ2-7; 10 bases line up with TRBD1. Germline CDR1 reads MNHEY; CDR2 reads SVGAGI. This CDR3 has 17 residues. J gave up 2 bases and V 4 bases, and 11 bases lay outside the gene matches. CDR3 sequence reads: CASSFSSPGQGTYEQYF. The CDR3 DNA is TGTGCCAGCAGTTTTTCCTCTCCGGGACAGGGGACCTACGAGCAGTACTTC.

This clonotype appeared a few times. The chain joins TRBV12-3 or TRBV12-4 to TRBJ2-3; 11 bases are shared with TRBD2. The CDR3 length is 16 residues. The trim removed 6 bases at V and 0 bases at J, leaving 5 bases unmatched. The CDR3 protein is CASSVTSGASTDTQYF. Written as DNA, the CDR3 is TGTGCCAGCAGCGTGACTAGCGGGGCTAGCACAGATACGCAGTATTTT.

This clonotype was detected only a few times. V gene TRBV27 combines with J gene TRBJ2-5; TRBD2 agrees at 9 bases. This CDR3 has 16 amino acids. Germline values: CDR1 MNHEY, CDR2 SMNVEV (reference sequence). With 2 bases clipped from V and 9 bases from J, the junction kept 13 bases outside the gene matches. This CDR3 reads CASSLGPAGGSRAQYF. In DNA form, the CDR3 reads TGTGCCAGCAGTTTAGGTCCAGCGGGGGGATCAAGAGCCCAGTACTTC.

The table lists this clonotype with a few counts. The chain is built from TRBV7-6 and TRBJ2-5; no definite D call. The CDR3 is 15 amino acids. V gave up 5 bases and J gave up 0 bases, with 13 bases separating them. Germline assignment: CDR1 SGHVS and CDR2 FNYEAQ. This chain's CDR3 is CASSPRAGYQETQYF. For the CDR3, the DNA is TGTGCCAGCAGCCCCCGGGCCGGCTACCAAGAGACCCAGTACTTC.

The gene calls are TRBV3-1 and TRBJ1-4, with 7 bases identical to TRBD1. In germline, CDR1 is LGHDT, CDR2 YNNKEL (reference sequence). After removal of 4 bases from V and 7 bases from J, the junction contained 9 bases not matched to a gene. The CDR3 runs to 15 residues. CDR3 protein: CASSPNRGGSEKLFF. The CDR3 nucleotides read TGTGCCAGCAGCCCCAACAGGGGTGGCAGTGAAAAACTGTTTTTT.

This clonotype showed up just a few times. The J gene is TRBJ2-1, the V gene TRBV5-1; a weak D match, TRBD2 (7 bases). Germline V gene sequence: CDR1 SGHRS, CDR2 YFSETQ. The CDR3 spans 16 residues. The V gene lost 2 bases and the J gene lost 6 bases, with 18 bases spanning the gap. The CDR3 here is CASSFPRGGDVNEQFF. CDR3 coding DNA: TGCGCCAGCAGCTTCCCGAGGGGGGGGGATGTCAATGAGCAGTTCTTC.

Turning to this clonotype: Since a much larger clone is just one base distant, this may be a read error. The genes are TRBV20-1 and TRBJ2-5; TRBD1 aligns across 7 bases. The end of the DNA is better explained by TRBJ2-7, so the J call may be wrong. In germline, CDR1 is DFQATT, CDR2 SNEGSKA (reference sequence). The CDR3 spans 13 residues. The CDR3 region has the DNA TGCAGTGCTGGCCAGACAGGGAGCGGCGAGCAGTACTTC. Translating gives CSAGQTGSGEQYF.